The 4 T cell receptor beta chains in this list originate from one sample, sequenced in a study of shared clonotypes between healthy human individuals. Sequenced by immunoSEQ multiplex PCR; TCRdb stores in-frame clones only, minus some. The sample includes about a million clones, 60% to 85% of them seen just once. The specimen was memory CD4+ T cells sorted from blood. Subset described: CD45RA-negative fraction. The source is a man between 18 and 35 years old in good health.

The genes are TRBV29-1 and TRBJ2-7, with D perhaps matching TRBD1 (6 bases). The CDR3 contains 12 residues. Trimming removed 5 bases at V and 5 bases at J, with 13 bases between. Germline CDR1 SQVTM, CDR2 ANQGSEA. CDR3 DNA sequence: TGCAGCGTTAAGGGGGACGTCAACGAGCAGTACTTC. Amino acids: CSVKGDVNEQYF.

The rearrangement joins TRBV10-3 to TRBJ1-6; D might be TRBD1 (6 bases). Trimming removed 2 bases at V and 6 bases at J, with 17 bases between. Looked up from germline, CDR1 is ENHRY and CDR2 is SYGVKD. This CDR3 is 17 amino acids long. The CDR3: CAISEPPGGRANSPLHF. The CDR3 bases are TGTGCCATCAGTGAGCCCCCCGGGGGCAGGGCTAATTCACCCCTCCACTTT.

The rearrangement uses TRBV5-8 and TRBJ1-5; D is unresolved. The CDR3 consists of 13 residues. V was shortened by 3 bases and J by 6 bases, with 10 bases between the two germline ends. Per the germline V gene, CDR1 is SGHTS and CDR2 is YDEGEE. Here the CDR3 DNA reads TGTGCCAGCAGCTCCTTGATGGGTCAGCCCCAGCATTTT. It specifies CASSSLMGQPQHF.

A note on this clone: Being one base from a much bigger clone, this may be a read error. Other DNA sequences of this sample code for an identical CDR3. The chain employs TRBV11-2 and TRBJ2-7; D is uncertain. Germline V gives CDR1 SGHAT, CDR2 FQNNGV. The V gene lost 5 bases and the J gene lost 0 bases, with 5 bases spanning the gap. The length of the CDR3 is 12 residues. CDR3 bases: TGTGCCAGCAGCCCCGACTCCTACGAGCAGTACTTC. Protein product: CASSPDSYEQYF.